Following are 29 T cell receptor beta chains from one sample sequenced in a study of blood T cells in healthy people across ages. For the second PCR, which ran for about 6 to 11 cycles, a sample-barcoded 5' primer and a J-beta primer mix were used. One entry per CDR3 protein results from TCRdb running MiXCR on the 5' RACE reads. The sample lists 1,500,000 or so distinct CDR3 sequences, about 45% occurring once. Sequencing input: blood. Receptor source: a woman between 18 and 29 years old in good health.

The genes are TRBV9 and TRBJ2-5; D call uncertain. The tail of the sequence fits TRBJ2-7 better, so the J call may be wrong. This CDR3 contains 14 residues. CDR1 is SGDLS and CDR2 is YYNGEE in the germline V gene. The CDR3 sequence: CASSPAYGGHEQYF. CDR3 DNA sequence: TGTGCCAGCAGCCCGGCGTATGGTGGACACGAGCAGTACTTC.

This sequence joins TRBV5-1 and TRBJ2-2; TRBD1 aligns across 11 bases. With V trimmed by 4 bases and J by 3 bases, 5 bases remained unmatched. Germline CDR1 is SGHRS and CDR2 is YFSETQ. This CDR3 has 16 residues. The CDR3 here is CASSRGQGADTGELFF. The CDR3 DNA reads as TGCGCCAGCAGCAGAGGACAGGGGGCTGACACCGGGGAGCTGTTTTTT.

Notes on this clonotype: This could be a read error, since a much larger clone is one nucleotide away. The chain recombines TRBV18 with TRBJ2-3; a weak D match, TRBD2 (5 bases). The V gene's germline CDR1 is KGHSH and CDR2 LQKENI. This CDR3 region has 15 residues. The CDR3 DNA sequence: TGTGCCAGCCCACCGAGAGGGCTCGGCACAGATACGCAGTATTTT. Its translation: CASPPRGLGTDTQYF. Full variable domain (remainder filled in from reference TRBV18 and TRBJ2-3): NAGVMQNPRHLVRRRGQEARLRCSPMKGHSHVYWYRQLPEEGLKFMVYLQKENIIDESGMPKERFSAEFPKEGPSILRIQQVVRGDSAAYFCASPPRGLGTDTQYFGPGTRLTVL.

The chain is built from TRBV6-2 or TRBV6-3 and TRBJ2-7, with 8 bases identical to TRBD2. Trimming took 6 bases from V and 2 from J; bases not matched to a gene: 3. CDR1 MNHEY and CDR2 SVGEGT come from the germline V gene. This CDR3 is built from 13 residues. The CDR3 reads CASRLGLAYEQYF. The CDR3 DNA follows: TGTGCCAGCAGGTTGGGACTAGCCTACGAGCAGTACTTC.

Regarding this clonotype: This may arise from a read error, as a much more abundant clone is one base away. The rearrangement uses TRBV20-1 and TRBJ1-5; D not certain. Germline assignment: CDR1 DFQATT and CDR2 SNEGSKA (reference sequence). The CDR3 is made up of 15 amino acids. V was trimmed by 3 bases and J by 4 bases, leaving 16 bases between them. Written as DNA, the CDR3 is TGCAGTGCTAGCCCGCCAGTGGGCTTTAATCAGCCCCAGCATTTT. Protein: CSASPPVGFNQPQHF.

A few counts support this clonotype. The chain is built from TRBV5-1 and TRBJ2-3; D call uncertain. Germline values: CDR1 SGHRS, CDR2 YFSETQ. The CDR3 extends over 14 amino acids. V was trimmed by 5 bases and J by 2 bases, leaving 12 bases between them. CDR3 region: CASRKPADTDTQYF. DNA for the CDR3: TGCGCCAGCAGGAAACCGGCGGACACAGATACGCAGTATTTT.

This rearrangement joins TRBV7-2 to TRBJ2-7; D uncertain. Germline V gene sequence: CDR1 SGHTA, CDR2 FQGNSA. This CDR3 is 13 amino acids long. V shed 5 bases and J shed 3 bases, with 11 bases lying between them. CDR3 DNA sequence: TGTGCCAGCAGCGGGCAGAAACACTACGAGCAGTACTTC. It yields the protein CASSGQKHYEQYF.

The chain recombines TRBV28 with TRBJ1-2, with D possibly matching TRBD1 (5 bases). Germline CDR1 is MDHEN and CDR2 is SYDVKM. V was pared by 4 bases and J by 7 bases, with 22 bases between. CDR3 length: 16 amino acids. The CDR3 sequence: CASSSPGERQLGGYTF. Written as DNA, the CDR3 is TGTGCCAGCAGTTCCCCGGGGGAAAGGCAGCTCGGTGGCTACACCTTC.

This clonotype was seen a handful of times. A much larger clone lies one base from this, so it may be a read error. This chain joins TRBV20-1 and TRBJ2-1, with 13 bases matching TRBD2. V dropped 6 bases and J dropped 4; count of bases not matched to a gene: 3. Germline V lookup: CDR1 DFQATT, CDR2 SNEGSKA (reference sequence). The CDR3 loop spans 14 amino acids. In DNA form, the CDR3 reads TGCAGTGCCCCGGGACTAGCGGGATACAATGAGCAGTTCTTC. Its protein is CSAPGLAGYNEQFF.

This clonotype was seen a handful of times. A junction end diverges from the germline sequence, so it may reflect a read error. This chain uses TRBV7-9 with TRBJ2-1; D perhaps matches TRBD2 (7 bases). CDR3 length: 16 residues. The germline CDR1 and CDR2 sequences are SEHNR and FQNEAQ (reference sequence). DNA of the CDR3: TGTGCCAGCAGCTTAGGGTACAGGACGGGGGGCAATGAGCGGTTCTTC. This translates into CASSLGYRTGGNERFF.

J is TRBJ1-6 and V is TRBV6-5; 7 positions agree with TRBD1. CDR3 length: 13 amino acids. V lost 7 bases, J lost 9 bases, and 6 bases stayed unmatched. CDR1 is MNHEY, CDR2 SVGAGI, per germline. In nucleotides, the CDR3 is TGTGCCAGCACCCAGACAGGGAGTTCACCCCTCCACTTT. It encodes CASTQTGSSPLHF.

J is TRBJ2-5 and V is TRBV5-1; 8 nucleotides line up with TRBD1. The germline V gene has CDR1 SGHRS and CDR2 YFSETQ. This CDR3 is 16 amino acids long. V lost 0 bases and J lost 4; bases outside the gene matches: 8. For the CDR3, the DNA is TGCGCCAGCAGCTTGGACCCAGGGGGCATCGGAGAGACCCAGTACTTC. This translates into CASSLDPGGIGETQYF.

The rearrangement links TRBV6-6 to TRBJ1-3, with TRBD1 matching over 7 bases. J was trimmed by 6 bases and V by 1 base; bases with no gene match: 6. In germline, CDR1 is MNHNY, CDR2 SVGAGI (reference sequence). The CDR3 has 15 amino acids. Here the CDR3 reads CASSYYLTGLNTIYF. The CDR3 coding sequence is TGTGCCAGCAGTTACTACCTGACAGGGTTAAACACCATATATTTT.

V gene TRBV6-2 or TRBV6-3 combines with J gene TRBJ2-3, with D possibly matching TRBD2 (5 bases). The CDR3 loop spans 14 amino acids. From germline, CDR1 is MNHEY and CDR2 SVGEGT. Trimming left V 6 bases short and J 5 bases short, with 15 bases between. Here the CDR3 reads CASSLPRGRDTQYF. In DNA form, the CDR3 reads TGTGCCAGCAGCCTGCCCCGGGGAAGAGATACGCAGTATTTT.

This clonotype came up once. The rearrangement uses TRBV7-6 and TRBJ2-1; 7 bases fit TRBD1. Unmatched junction bases numbered 5, after V lost 2 bases and J lost 4 bases. Germline V gene data show CDR1 as SGHVS and CDR2 as FNYEAQ. The CDR3 is made up of 15 amino acids. The CDR3 protein is CASSLKQGYYNEQFF. The DNA of the CDR3 is TGTGCCAGCAGCTTAAAACAGGGGTATTACAATGAGCAGTTCTTC.

The chain carries TRBV7-9 and TRBJ2-1; 7 positions agree with TRBD2. J gave up 0 bases and V 5 bases, and 7 bases lay outside the gene matches. This CDR3 contains 16 residues. Germline CDR1 SEHNR, CDR2 FQNEAQ (reference sequence). The chain's CDR3 is CASSPVSGGSYNEQFF. CDR3 sequence (DNA): TGTGCCAGCAGCCCCGTATCGGGGGGCTCCTACAATGAGCAGTTCTTC.

The V and J genes are TRBV29-1 and TRBJ2-2; a possible D gene is TRBD1 (6 bases). V was clipped by 4 bases and J by 5 bases, with 11 bases between them. The CDR3 runs 13 residues. Germline V gives CDR1 SQVTM, CDR2 ANQGSEA. The DNA for the CDR3 is TGCAGCGTTGCCAGGGGTCGTACCGGGGAGCTGTTTTTT. Its protein is CSVARGRTGELFF.

The chain joins TRBV11-3 to TRBJ1-1; D is uncertain. The CDR3 loop spans 12 amino acids. The ends were cut back, 5 bases at V and 4 bases at J, with 8 bases in the middle. Germline loops: CDR1 SGHNT, CDR2 YENEEA. The CDR3 DNA reads TGTGCCAGCAGCGGGTTAGGCACTGAAGCTTTCTTT. This encodes CASSGLGTEAFF.

The chain joins TRBV27 to TRBJ1-6; D call uncertain. The V end was cut by 2 bases, the J end by 0 bases, with 8 bases between. Germline V CDR1 and CDR2: MNHEY, SMNVEV (reference sequence). The CDR3 length is 16 residues. The CDR3 sequence: CASSLGKYSYNSPLHF. The CDR3 DNA sequence: TGTGCCAGCAGTTTAGGCAAATACTCCTATAATTCACCCCTCCACTTT.

The chain employs TRBV11-2 and TRBJ1-1, with TRBD1 as a possible D gene (6 bases). The CDR3 covers 15 residues. CDR1 and CDR2 (germline): SGHAT, FQNNGV. Trimming took off 0 bases at V and 6 bases at J, with 14 bases between the two ends. CDR3: CASSLDGGRLAEAFF. CDR3 sequence (DNA): TGTGCCAGCAGCTTAGATGGGGGGCGATTAGCTGAAGCTTTCTTT.

V gene TRBV6-5 combines with J gene TRBJ2-1, with unresolved D. V was cut by 2 bases and J by 6 bases, with 11 bases left in between. The CDR3 is 14 residues long. Germline V gene data show CDR1 as MNHEY and CDR2 as SVGAGI. For the CDR3, the DNA is TGTGCCAGCAGTTACGGGCTGGGGATCAATGAGCAGTTCTTC. Protein product: CASSYGLGINEQFF.

The chain recombines TRBV5-1 with TRBJ1-2; 7 nucleotides agree with TRBD1. This CDR3 has 16 residues. CDR1 is SGHRS and CDR2 is YFSETQ in the germline V gene. V gave up 2 bases and J gave up 3 bases; unmatched junction bases: 10. Written as DNA, the CDR3 is TGCGCCAGCAGCTTAAAAAGACAGGGAATGGACTATGGCTACACCTTC. It is translated as CASSLKRQGMDYGYTF. Complete variable domain (other parts from reference TRBV5-1 and TRBJ1-2): KAGVTQTPRYLIKTRGQQVTLSCSPISGHRSVSWYQQTPGQGLQFLFEYFSETQRNKGNFPGRFSGRQFSNSRSEMNVSTLELGDSALYLCASSLKRQGMDYGYTFGSGTRLTVV.

This clonotype was seen repeatedly, ten times or more. V usage is TRBV29-1 and J usage is TRBJ2-1; perhaps TRBD1 as D (5 bases). The CDR3 extends over 13 amino acids. V lost 3 bases, J lost 7 bases, and 13 bases lay in between. Germline CDR1 reads SQVTM; CDR2 reads ANQGSEA. In DNA form, the CDR3 reads TGCAGCGTTGACGCGCAGGGCACAAATGAGCAGTTCTTC. Protein product: CSVDAQGTNEQFF.

CDR3 bases: TGTGCCAGCAGCGCCCGGGACAGTTCCTACAATGAGCAGTACTTC. Protein sequence: CASSARDSSYNEQYF. The chain carries TRBV9 and TRBJ2-1; 7 positions match TRBD1. The DNA matches TRBJ2-7 better at its end, which makes the J call doubtful. The V gene's germline CDR1 is SGDLS and CDR2 YYNGEE. The CDR3 is made up of 15 amino acids.

The J gene is TRBJ2-1, the V gene TRBV11-1; D ambiguous. The CDR3 totals 15 residues. Germline-derived CDR1 and CDR2 are SGHAT and FQDESV (reference sequence). V was shortened by 5 bases and J by 0 bases, with 11 bases between the two germline ends. This CDR3 reads CASSRVLTSYNEQFF. The CDR3 coding sequence is TGTGCCAGCAGCCGGGTCCTAACCTCCTACAATGAGCAGTTCTTC.

The sample holds a few counts of this clonotype. This chain connects TRBV4-1 to TRBJ2-7, with D maybe TRBD1 (6 bases). CDR1 is MGHRA, CDR2 YSYEKL, per germline. The CDR3 consists of 14 residues. V shed 4 bases and J shed 1 base, with 11 bases lying between them. The CDR3 bases are TGCGCCAGCAGCCCGCAGACAGGTTCCTACGAGCAGTACTTC. It specifies CASSPQTGSYEQYF.

The genes are TRBV2 and TRBJ1-1, with 7 bases matching TRBD1. The length of the CDR3 is 15 residues. V shed 6 bases and J 0 bases; nucleotides not matched to a gene: 7. CDR1 SNHLY and CDR2 FYNNEI come from the germline V gene. In DNA form, the CDR3 reads TGTGCCAGCAGACGGCCGGGACAGATGAACACTGAAGCTTTCTTT. Protein sequence: CASRRPGQMNTEAFF.

In the case of this clonotype: One end of the junction is discordant with germline, which a read error may explain. This rearrangement joins TRBV28 to TRBJ1-1; 8 bases agree with TRBD1. The length of the CDR3 is 16 residues. Looked up from germline, CDR1 is MDHEN and CDR2 is SYDVKM. CDR3 residues: CACSFTGGRKDTEAFF. The CDR3 DNA reads as TGTGCCTGCAGTTTTACAGGGGGAAGGAAGGACACTGAAGCTTTCTTT.

This clonotype was observed a few times. This chain connects TRBV11-2 to TRBJ2-1, with 8 bases aligning to TRBD2. The CDR3 extends over 15 amino acids. Germline CDR1 is SGHAT and CDR2 is FQNNGV. Trimming took 4 bases from V and 9 from J; bases not matched to a gene: 11. CDR3: CASSSLGGGLAEQFF. The CDR3 nucleotides read TGTGCCAGCAGCTCCCTCGGGGGGGGCCTGGCTGAGCAGTTCTTC.